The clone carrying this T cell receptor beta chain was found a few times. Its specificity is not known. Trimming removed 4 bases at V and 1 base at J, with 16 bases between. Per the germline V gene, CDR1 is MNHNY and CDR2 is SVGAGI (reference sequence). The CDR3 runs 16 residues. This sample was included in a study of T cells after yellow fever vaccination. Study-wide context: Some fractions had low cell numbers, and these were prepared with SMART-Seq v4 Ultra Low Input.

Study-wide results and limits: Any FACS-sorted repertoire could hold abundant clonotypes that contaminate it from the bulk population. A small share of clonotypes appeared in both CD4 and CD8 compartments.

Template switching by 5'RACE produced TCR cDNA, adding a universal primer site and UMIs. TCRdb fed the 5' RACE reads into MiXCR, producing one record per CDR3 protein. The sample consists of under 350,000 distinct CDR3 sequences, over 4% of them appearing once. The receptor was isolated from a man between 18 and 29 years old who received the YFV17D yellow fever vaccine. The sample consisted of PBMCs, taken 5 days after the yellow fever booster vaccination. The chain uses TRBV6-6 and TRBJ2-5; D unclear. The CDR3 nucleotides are TGTGCCAGCAGTTCCATAGCAGGCAACTTCCAAGAGACCCAGTACTTC. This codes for CASSSIAGNFQETQYF.